This record looks at one T cell receptor (beta chain) sequence and its context. The data derive from a study of CD8+ T cells in alopecia areata. Treatment defined: oral pan-JAK inhibitor, 5-10 mg twice daily. Extracted RNA was reverse transcribed into cDNA, the sequencing template. TCRdb's table, derived via immunoSEQ multiplex PCR, lists solely in-frame clones and lacks some. The repertoire holds 150,000 to 200,000 clones, with 60% as singletons. The sequence was collected from a human donor with alopecia areata. The material sequenced was CD4+ T cells sorted from blood, taken at week 24, from a patient treated with tofacitinib.

The CDR3 region has the DNA TGTGCCAGCAGATCGACAGCAGCAGAGACCCAGTACTTC. This encodes CASRSTAAETQYF. V and J are TRBV9 and TRBJ2-5; tentative D call: TRBD1 (5 bases). CDR3 size: 13 residues. From germline, CDR1 is SGDLS and CDR2 YYNGEE. Trimming took off 5 bases at V and 4 bases at J, with 12 bases between the two ends.